What follows is one T cell receptor (beta chain) and its context. Germline and junction disagree at one end, which may indicate a read error. There are 14 residues in the CDR3. CDR1 and CDR2 (germline): MNHNS, SASEGT. TCRdb keeps only in-frame clones here, not all; method: immunoSEQ multiplex PCR. The sample lists 350,000 to 450,000 clones, around 89% seen once, with roughly 1.6% in the top ten. The sample belongs to a study of blood T cell repertoires in COVID-19. The chain recombines TRBV6-1 with TRBJ1-5, with no clear D. This clonotype was sampled from a woman aged 40-49 years with COVID-19, enrolled during active disease. What was sequenced was peripheral blood. In DNA form, the CDR3 reads TGTGCCAGCAGTGAGTGGGCAGACAATCGGCCCCAGCATTTT. Translating gives CASSEWADNRPQHF.